A selection of T cell receptor beta chains follows, all from one sample in a study of CD8 T cells in Susac syndrome. TCRdb re-called the immunoSEQ multiplex PCR reads with MiXCR, one entry per CDR3 protein. The table lists about 100,000 distinct CDR3 sequences, around 95% of them singletons, with more than 0.3% in the top ten. Material for sequencing was CD8+ T cells from PBMCs. These receptors originate from a human donor with Susac syndrome. Each CDR3 is given with its conserved first and last residue. A D gene is named only where the DNA matches it firmly. Clone size is given for some rows only: seen once, a few or many times, or a class if the clone is expanded.

TRBV10-3,TRBD2,-,TRBJ2-7,CAIMDPSGPYEQYF,TGTGCCATCATGGACCCTAGCGGACCCTACGAGCAGTACTTC
TRBV13,-,-,TRBJ2-5,CASRTDKYQETQYF,TGTGCCAGCAGAACGGACAAGTACCAAGAGACCCAGTACTTC
TRBV4-1,TRBD2,-,TRBJ2-5,CASSHPGGTQYF,TGCGCCAGCAGCCACCCGGGAGGGACCCAGTACTTC
TRBV19,-,-,TRBJ1-4,CASSPRRRGQPEKLFF,TGTGCCAGTAGTCCCCGACGAAGAGGCCAACCTGAAAAACTGTTTTTT
TRBV12-3/TRBV12-4,TRBD2,-,TRBJ2-3,CASSLTSGNTDTQYF,TGTGCCAGCAGCTTGACTAGCGGTAATACAGATACGCAGTATTTT
TRBV9,TRBD2,-,TRBJ2-1,CASSQTGGENNEQFF,TGTGCCAGCAGCCAGACCGGGGGGGAAAACAATGAGCAGTTCTTC
TRBV12-3/TRBV12-4,TRBD2,once,TRBJ2-5,CASSGGTGGRETQYF,TGTGCCAGCTCCGGGGGAACGGGAGGGCGAGAGACCCAGTACTTC
TRBV29-1,-,-,TRBJ1-2,CSVEGAGYGYTF,TGCAGCGTTGAGGGGGCTGGCTATGGCTACACCTTC
TRBV27,TRBD1,-,TRBJ2-5,CASSWTGSGETQYF,TGTGCCAGCAGTTGGACAGGGTCAGGTGAGACCCAGTACTTC
TRBV5-1,TRBD2,-,TRBJ2-1,CASSWTSGSPSYNEQFF,TGCGCCAGCAGCTGGACTAGCGGGAGCCCCTCCTACAATGAGCAGTTCTTC
TRBV28,-,-,TRBJ1-2,CASSSRRATYGYTF,TGTGCCAGCAGTTCCCGTAGAGCGACCTATGGCTACACCTTC
TRBV27,-,-,TRBJ2-1,CASRKGTSNEQFF,TGTGCCAGCAGAAAAGGGACTTCCAATGAGCAGTTCTTC
TRBV15,-,-,TRBJ2-3,CATSGILGSTDTQYF,TGTGCCACCAGCGGTATCCTGGGCAGCACAGATACGCAGTATTTT
TRBV7-2,-,-,TRBJ2-1,CASSVVGQPPDSEQFF,TGTGCCAGCAGCGTGGTGGGACAACCCCCTGATAGTGAGCAGTTCTTC
TRBV9,-,-,TRBJ1-1,CASSVGGEAFF,TGTGCCAGCAGCGTGGGCGGTGAAGCTTTCTTT
TRBV29-1,-,-,TRBJ2-1,CSVASGNEQFF,TGCAGCGTTGCTTCCGGCAATGAGCAGTTCTTC
TRBV4-1,-,-,TRBJ2-7,CASSQAPGPGEQYF,TGCGCCAGCAGCCAAGCCCCCGGGCCGGGTGAGCAGTACTTC
TRBV29-1,-,-,TRBJ2-5,CSVAGARQETQYF,TGCAGCGTGGCGGGGGCCCGGCAAGAGACCCAGTACTTC
TRBV29-1,-,-,TRBJ2-2,CSVGPKGKTNTGELFF,TGCAGCGTTGGGCCGAAGGGGAAGACGAACACCGGGGAGCTGTTTTTT
TRBV3-1,-,-,TRBJ2-1,CASSQEATHNEQFF,TGTGCCAGCAGCCAAGAGGCAACCCACAATGAGCAGTTCTTC
TRBV20-1,TRBD2,-,TRBJ2-3,CSALAGGPRTDTQYF,TGCAGTGCCCTAGCGGGAGGGCCGCGCACAGATACGCAGTATTTT
TRBV9,TRBD2,-,TRBJ2-1,CASSVSPAGGYNEQFF,TGTGCCAGCAGCGTCTCCCCAGCGGGAGGGTACAATGAGCAGTTCTTC
TRBV20-1,TRBD2,-,TRBJ2-1,CSARRRLAGGNEQFF,TGCAGTGCTAGGAGGAGACTAGCGGGAGGCAATGAGCAGTTCTTC
TRBV2,TRBD1,-,TRBJ2-3,CAGTSRDRGSTDTQYF,TGTGCCGGCACAAGCCGGGACAGGGGATCAACAGATACGCAGTATTTT
TRBV6-5,-,-,TRBJ1-5,CASSPGTSGSQPQHF,TGTGCCAGCAGCCCGGGGACATCGGGTAGTCAGCCCCAGCATTTT
TRBV2,TRBD2,-,TRBJ2-5,CASSEPGGLEETQYF,TGTGCCAGCAGTGAGCCGGGGGGTCTTGAGGAGACCCAGTACTTC
TRBV7-9,TRBD2,-,TRBJ2-2,CASSPTASGYTGELFF,TGTGCCAGCAGCCCAACAGCTAGCGGGTACACCGGGGAGCTGTTTTTT
TRBV5-6,TRBD2,-,TRBJ2-1,CASTLSEAGGPCEQFF,TGTGCCAGCACCCTCTCAGAAGCGGGAGGGCCTTGTGAGCAGTTCTTC
TRBV29-1,TRBD1,-,TRBJ1-1,CSVAGQGSEAFF,TGCAGCGTCGCTGGACAGGGTAGTGAAGCTTTCTTT